The T cell receptor beta chain under discussion was sequenced for a study of post-analysis software for immune sequencing data. In the study overall: The patients showed relapsing-remitting, secondary progressive and progressive-relapsing multiple sclerosis courses.

This clonotype was observed a few times. The antigen is undetermined. Germline CDR1 SQVTM, CDR2 ANQGSEA. The CDR3 runs to 14 residues. The junction had 7 bases not matched to a gene; V was cut back by 4 bases and J by 6 bases. Unique molecular identifiers had been added to the TCR beta cDNA libraries. Input amounts of 1 to 10 million T cells were used. These gave about 500,000 cDNA molecules, so each molecule approximated one T cell. Each CDR3 protein gets one entry after TCRdb re-called the PCR reads with MiXCR. The sample yields around 710,000 distinct CDR3 sequences, more than 45% seen once. Broader study findings: Same-batch preparations were strongly co-clustered by F measure. Among multiple sclerosis patients, normalized Chao1 diversity was significantly below that of controls. Elevated frequency relative to controls characterized about 5 TRBV segments in patients, TRBV5-6, TRBV5-1 and TRBV20-1 among them.

The sample taken for sequencing was blood. The J gene is TRBJ1-1, the V gene TRBV29-1; 11 nucleotides align to TRBD1. The source of this sequence is a girl aged 10 to 17 with multiple sclerosis. CDR3 residues: CSVAQTGQGAEAFF. CDR3 DNA: TGCAGCGTTGCGCAAACGGGACAGGGGGCTGAAGCTTTCTTT.